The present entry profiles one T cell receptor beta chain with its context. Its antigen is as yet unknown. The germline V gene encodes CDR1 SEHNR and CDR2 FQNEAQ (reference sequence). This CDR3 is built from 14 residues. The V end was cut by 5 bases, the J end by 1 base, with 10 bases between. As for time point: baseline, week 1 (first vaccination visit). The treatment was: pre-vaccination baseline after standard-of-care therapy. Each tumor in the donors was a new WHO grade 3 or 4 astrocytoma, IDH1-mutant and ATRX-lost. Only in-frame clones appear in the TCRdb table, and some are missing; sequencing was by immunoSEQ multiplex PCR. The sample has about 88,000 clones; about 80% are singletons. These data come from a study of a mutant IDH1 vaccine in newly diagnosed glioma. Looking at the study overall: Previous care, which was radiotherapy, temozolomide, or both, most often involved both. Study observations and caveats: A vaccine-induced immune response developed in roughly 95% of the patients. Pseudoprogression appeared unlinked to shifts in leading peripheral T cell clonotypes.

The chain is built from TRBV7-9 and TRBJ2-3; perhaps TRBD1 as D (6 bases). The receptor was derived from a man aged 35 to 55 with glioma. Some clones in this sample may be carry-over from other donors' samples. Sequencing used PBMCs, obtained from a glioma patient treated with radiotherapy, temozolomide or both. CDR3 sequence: CASSPRQGTDTQYF. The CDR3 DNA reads TGTGCCAGCAGCCCTAGACAGGGCACAGATACGCAGTATTTT.